A selection of T cell receptor beta chains follows, all from one sample in a study of beta chain features in type 1 diabetes. Clones were read by immunoSEQ multiplex PCR, and TCRdb kept only the in-frame ones, dropping some. The table has just over 450,000 clones, approximately 30% seen once. What was sequenced was naive CD4+ T cells from blood. These receptors originate from a man between 18 and 35 years old in good health. The CDR3 runs from the conserved cysteine through the conserved F or W. The order of the fields is D gene, V gene, CDR3 length, J gene, clone size, CDR3 protein, CDR3 DNA. The D gene is left open where the match is weak. The listing skips clone size in some rows; elsewhere it reads once, few, many or a size class.

D: TRBD2
V: TRBV9
length: 17
J: TRBJ2-5
size: few
CDR3: CASSVGLTGGIQETQYF
DNA: TGTGCCAGCAGCGTAGGCCTCACGGGAGGCATCCAAGAGACCCAGTACTTC

D: TRBD1
V: TRBV29-1
length: 12
J: TRBJ2-3
size: few
CDR3: CSVTGAGDTQYF
DNA: TGCAGCGTGACAGGGGCGGGAGATACGCAGTATTTT

D: TRBD2
V: TRBV9
length: 17
J: TRBJ2-3
size: .
CDR3: CASSLEGLAGFGDTQYF
DNA: TGTGCCAGCAGCCTAGAAGGACTAGCGGGATTTGGAGATACGCAGTATTTT

D: .
V: TRBV18
length: 15
J: TRBJ2-1
size: few
CDR3: CASSPLAGTYNEQFF
DNA: TGTGCCAGCTCACCATTAGCAGGAACCTACAATGAGCAGTTCTTC

D: TRBD2
V: TRBV7-3
length: 17
J: TRBJ2-1
size: .
CDR3: CASSFSTSGVPYNEQFF
DNA: TGTGCCAGCAGCTTCTCGACTAGCGGGGTCCCCTACAATGAGCAGTTCTTC

D: .
V: TRBV9
length: 15
J: TRBJ2-1
size: few
CDR3: CASSVDPSEDNEQFF
DNA: TGTGCCAGCAGCGTAGACCCGAGCGAGGACAATGAGCAGTTCTTC

D: .
V: TRBV2
length: 11
J: TRBJ2-1
size: few
CDR3: CASGTGNEQFF
DNA: TGTGCCAGCGGGACGGGCAATGAGCAGTTCTTC

D: TRBD2
V: TRBV15
length: 16
J: TRBJ2-7
size: .
CDR3: CATSRDKGSGSYEQYF
DNA: TGTGCCACCAGCAGAGATAAAGGTAGCGGGAGCTACGAGCAGTACTTC

D: .
V: TRBV19
length: 10
J: TRBJ1-1
size: few
CDR3: CASVGGEAFF
DNA: TGTGCCAGTGTGGGAGGGGAAGCTTTCTTT

D: .
V: TRBV30
length: 11
J: TRBJ1-1
size: .
CDR3: CAWSGRAEAFF
DNA: TGTGCCTGGAGTGGAAGGGCTGAAGCTTTCTTT

D: .
V: TRBV7-2
length: 15
J: TRBJ2-6
size: .
CDR3: CASSQKGAGANVLTF
DNA: TGTGCCAGCAGCCAGAAGGGGGCTGGGGCCAACGTCCTGACTTTC

D: .
V: TRBV21-1
length: 14
J: TRBJ2-7
size: .
CDR3: CASREASGIREQYF
DNA: TGTGCCAGCAGGGAAGCTAGCGGGATACGCGAGCAGTACTTC

D: TRBD1
V: TRBV9
length: 13
J: TRBJ1-2
size: .
CDR3: CASSATGGYGYTF
DNA: TGTGCCAGCAGCGCAACAGGGGGCTATGGCTACACCTTC

D: .
V: TRBV4-3
length: 15
J: TRBJ2-2
size: few
CDR3: CASSSTALATGELFF
DNA: TGCGCCAGCAGCTCAACGGCCCTAGCGACCGGGGAGCTGTTTTTT

D: .
V: TRBV9
length: 14
J: TRBJ2-7
size: .
CDR3: CASSVDSESYEQYF
DNA: TGTGCCAGCAGCGTAGACTCCGAGTCCTACGAGCAGTACTTC

D: TRBD1
V: TRBV30
length: 18
J: TRBJ2-2
size: few
CDR3: CAWSVGTGFKNLAGELFF
DNA: TGTGCCTGGAGTGTTGGGACAGGGTTTAAAAATTTAGCCGGGGAGCTGTTTTTT

D: TRBD2
V: TRBV29-1
length: 16
J: TRBJ2-1
size: few
CDR3: CSVERTSGKTYNEQFF
DNA: TGCAGCGTTGAACGGACTAGCGGGAAAACCTACAATGAGCAGTTCTTC

D: .
V: TRBV21-1
length: 15
J: TRBJ2-7
size: .
CDR3: CANPQGGRSNEEQYF
DNA: TGTGCCAACCCCCAGGGCGGGAGGTCCAACGAGGAGCAGTACTTC

D: .
V: TRBV29-1
length: 15
J: TRBJ2-2
size: .
CDR3: CSVGLGALRTGELFF
DNA: TGCAGCGTTGGCTTGGGGGCTCTTCGCACCGGGGAGCTGTTTTTT

D: TRBD1
V: TRBV30
length: 16
J: TRBJ2-7
size: .
CDR3: CAWSGLGQGARYEQYF
DNA: TGTGCCTGGAGTGGGCTCGGACAGGGGGCAAGGTACGAGCAGTACTTC

D: .
V: TRBV4-3
length: 14
J: TRBJ2-2
size: .
CDR3: CASSQEANFGELFF
DNA: TGCGCCAGCAGCCAAGAGGCAAATTTCGGGGAGCTGTTTTTT

D: .
V: TRBV11-2
length: 14
J: TRBJ2-2
size: few
CDR3: CASRSFTHPGELFF
DNA: TGTGCCAGCAGATCCTTCACACACCCCGGGGAGCTGTTTTTT

D: TRBD2
V: TRBV9
length: 19
J: TRBJ2-3
size: .
CDR3: CASSVVGGRASGNTDTQYF
DNA: TGTGCCAGCAGCGTAGTTGGGGGAAGGGCTAGCGGGAACACAGATACGCAGTATTTT

D: .
V: TRBV18
length: 14
J: TRBJ2-4
size: few
CDR3: CASSPNSGATIQYF
DNA: TGTGCCAGCTCACCAAATTCGGGGGCGACCATTCAGTACTTC

D: TRBD1
V: TRBV7-9
length: 16
J: TRBJ1-2
size: few
CDR3: CASSLTADREGYGYTF
DNA: TGTGCCAGCAGCTTAACCGCCGACAGGGAAGGCTATGGCTACACCTTC

D: TRBD1
V: TRBV7-9
length: 15
J: TRBJ2-7
size: .
CDR3: CASSSRTGTGDEQYF
DNA: TGTGCCAGCAGCTCAAGAACCGGGACAGGGGACGAGCAGTACTTC

D: TRBD1
V: TRBV30
length: 14
J: TRBJ1-4
size: .
CDR3: CAWSDDRDNEKLFF
DNA: TGTGCCTGGAGTGACGACAGGGATAATGAAAAACTGTTTTTT

D: .
V: TRBV30
length: 14
J: TRBJ1-2
size: few
CDR3: CAWRGLGTKPGYTF
DNA: TGTGCCTGGAGAGGCCTCGGGACAAAGCCCGGCTACACCTTC

D: .
V: TRBV19
length: 13
J: TRBJ2-4
size: .
CDR3: CASMGEARSIQYF
DNA: TGTGCCAGTATGGGGGAGGCACGATCCATTCAGTACTTC

D: .
V: TRBV7-9
length: 16
J: TRBJ2-7
size: .
CDR3: CASSKTGTHSSYEQYF
DNA: TGTGCCAGCAGCAAGACCGGGACGCATAGTTCCTACGAGCAGTACTTC

D: .
V: TRBV4-1
length: 15
J: TRBJ2-3
size: few
CDR3: CASSQDGQYTDTQYF
DNA: TGCGCCAGCAGCCAAGATGGACAGTACACAGATACGCAGTATTTT

D: .
V: TRBV30
length: 13
J: TRBJ2-5
size: .
CDR3: CAWRDTPLGEQYF
DNA: TGTGCCTGGCGGGACACACCCCTCGGGGAGCAGTACTTC

D: .
V: TRBV18
length: 12
J: TRBJ2-5
size: .
CDR3: CASSPIEETQYF
DNA: TGTGCCAGCTCACCGATCGAAGAGACCCAGTACTTC

D: TRBD2
V: TRBV11-2
length: 13
J: TRBJ2-1
size: few
CDR3: CASSRGLAEKQFF
DNA: TGTGCCAGCAGTCGGGGACTAGCGGAGAAGCAGTTCTTC

D: TRBD1
V: TRBV10-3
length: 14
J: TRBJ1-2
size: .
CDR3: CASISDRVNYGYTF
DNA: TGTGCCAGCATCTCGGACAGGGTTAACTATGGCTACACCTTC

D: TRBD2
V: TRBV5-6
length: 16
J: TRBJ2-3
size: .
CDR3: CASSLRLAGPTDTQYF
DNA: TGTGCCAGCAGCCTACGACTAGCGGGACCTACAGATACGCAGTATTTT

D: TRBD1
V: TRBV7-9
length: 14
J: TRBJ2-7
size: .
CDR3: CASRQQTGNHEQYF
DNA: TGTGCCAGCAGACAACAGACAGGGAACCACGAGCAGTACTTC

D: TRBD2
V: TRBV5-6
length: 17
J: TRBJ2-1
size: .
CDR3: CASSRRLAGGPGNEQFF
DNA: TGTGCCAGCAGCCGCCGGTTAGCGGGAGGGCCGGGCAATGAGCAGTTCTTC

D: TRBD2
V: TRBV4-1
length: 19
J: TRBJ2-5
size: .
CDR3: CASSPKDIAGGPSRETQYF
DNA: TGCGCCAGCAGCCCCAAGGATATCGCGGGAGGGCCGAGTAGGGAGACCCAGTACTTC